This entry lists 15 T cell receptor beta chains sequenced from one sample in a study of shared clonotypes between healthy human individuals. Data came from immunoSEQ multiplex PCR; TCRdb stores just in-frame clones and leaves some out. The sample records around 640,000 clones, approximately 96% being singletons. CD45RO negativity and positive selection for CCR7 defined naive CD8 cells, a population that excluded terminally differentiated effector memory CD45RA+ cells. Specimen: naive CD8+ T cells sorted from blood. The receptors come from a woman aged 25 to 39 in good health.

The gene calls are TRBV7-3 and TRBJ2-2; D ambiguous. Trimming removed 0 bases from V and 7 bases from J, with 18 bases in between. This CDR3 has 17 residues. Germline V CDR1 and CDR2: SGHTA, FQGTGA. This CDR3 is CASSLTIGFSRDGELFF. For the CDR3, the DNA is TGTGCCAGCAGCTTAACAATAGGATTCAGTAGGGACGGGGAGCTGTTTTTT.

CDR3 sequence (DNA): TGTGCCAGCAGTCTAGAGCCCCAGGGGACCCAGTACTTC. Protein: CASSLEPQGTQYF. V usage is TRBV28 and J usage is TRBJ2-5; the D gene is possibly TRBD1 (5 bases). Trimming took 5 bases from V and 7 from J, leaving 14 bases between them. CDR3 length: 13 residues. Germline V gene sequence: CDR1 MDHEN, CDR2 SYDVKM.

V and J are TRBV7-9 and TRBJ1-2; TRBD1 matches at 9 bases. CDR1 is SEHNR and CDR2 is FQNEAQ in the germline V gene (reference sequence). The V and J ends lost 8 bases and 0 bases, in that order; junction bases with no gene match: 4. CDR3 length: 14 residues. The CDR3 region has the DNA TGTGCCAGCGCCGGGACAGGGACTAACTATGGCTACACCTTC. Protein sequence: CASAGTGTNYGYTF.

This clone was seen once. This CDR3 reads CASSFSPFGTYEQYF. CDR3 sequence (DNA): TGTGCCAGCAGTTTTTCCCCGTTCGGGACCTACGAGCAGTACTTC. J is TRBJ2-5 and V is TRBV28, with D maybe TRBD2 (5 bases). The J call may be in error: the DNA end matches TRBJ2-7 better. CDR3 length equals 15 residues. Looked up from germline, CDR1 is MDHEN and CDR2 is SYDVKM.

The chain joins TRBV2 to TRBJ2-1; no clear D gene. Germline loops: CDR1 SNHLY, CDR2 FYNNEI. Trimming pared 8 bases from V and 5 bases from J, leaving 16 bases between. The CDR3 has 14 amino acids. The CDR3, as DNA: TGTGCCAGCGAAAAGGATCGGGCAAACAATGAGCAGTTCTTC. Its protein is CASEKDRANNEQFF.

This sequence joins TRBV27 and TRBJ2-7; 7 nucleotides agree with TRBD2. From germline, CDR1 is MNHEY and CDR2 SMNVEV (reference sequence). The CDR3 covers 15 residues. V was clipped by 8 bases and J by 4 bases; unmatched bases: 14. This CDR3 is CASQPFGEGGYEQYF. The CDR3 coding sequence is TGTGCCAGCCAACCTTTCGGGGAGGGCGGGTACGAGCAGTACTTC.

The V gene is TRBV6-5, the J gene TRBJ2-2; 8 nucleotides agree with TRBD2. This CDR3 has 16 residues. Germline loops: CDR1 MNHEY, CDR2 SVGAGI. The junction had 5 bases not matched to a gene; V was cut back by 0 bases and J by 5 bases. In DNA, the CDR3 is TGTGCCAGCAGTTACTCAGCGGGAGAGGGTACCGGGGAGCTGTTTTTT. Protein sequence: CASSYSAGEGTGELFF.

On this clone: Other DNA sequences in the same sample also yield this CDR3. The DNA for the CDR3 is TGTGCCAGCAGCCCAACAGGGGGAAGTCAGCCCCAGCATTTT. This encodes CASSPTGGSQPQHF. This chain uses TRBV28 with TRBJ1-5; 8 positions match TRBD1. This CDR3 spans 14 amino acids. The junction had 7 bases not matched to a gene; V was cut back by 6 bases and J by 6 bases. Germline V gene data show CDR1 as MDHEN and CDR2 as SYDVKM. The whole variable domain, filled in from reference TRBV28 and TRBJ1-5, reads DVKVTQSSRYLVKRTGEKVFLECVQDMDHENMFWYRQDPGLGLRLIYFSYDVKMKEKGDIPEGYSVSREKKERFSLILESASTNQTSMYLCASSPTGGSQPQHFGDGTRLSIL.

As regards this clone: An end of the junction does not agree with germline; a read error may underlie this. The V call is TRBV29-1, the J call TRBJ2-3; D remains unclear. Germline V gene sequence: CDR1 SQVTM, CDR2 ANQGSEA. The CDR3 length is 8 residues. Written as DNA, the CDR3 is TGCAGCGTTGACGTGTCAGATTTT. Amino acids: CSVDVSDF.

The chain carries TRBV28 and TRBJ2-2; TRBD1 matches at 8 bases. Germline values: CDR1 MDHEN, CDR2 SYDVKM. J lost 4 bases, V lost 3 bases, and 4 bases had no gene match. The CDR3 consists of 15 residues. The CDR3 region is CASSLTGAPTGELFF. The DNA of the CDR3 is TGTGCCAGCAGTTTGACAGGGGCCCCCACCGGGGAGCTGTTTTTT.

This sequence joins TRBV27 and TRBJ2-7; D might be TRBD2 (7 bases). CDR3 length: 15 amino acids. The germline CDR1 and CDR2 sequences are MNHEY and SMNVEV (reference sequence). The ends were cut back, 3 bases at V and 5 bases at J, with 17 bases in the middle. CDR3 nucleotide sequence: TGTGCCAGCAGTTTTGGTCCGGGGAGGGGGAACGAGCAGTACTTC. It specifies CASSFGPGRGNEQYF.

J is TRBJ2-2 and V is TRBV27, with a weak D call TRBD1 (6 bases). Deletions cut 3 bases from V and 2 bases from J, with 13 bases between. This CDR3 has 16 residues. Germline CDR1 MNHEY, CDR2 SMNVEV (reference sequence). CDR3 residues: CASSFYGTPNTGELFF. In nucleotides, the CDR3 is TGTGCCAGCAGTTTTTACGGGACACCAAACACCGGGGAGCTGTTTTTT.

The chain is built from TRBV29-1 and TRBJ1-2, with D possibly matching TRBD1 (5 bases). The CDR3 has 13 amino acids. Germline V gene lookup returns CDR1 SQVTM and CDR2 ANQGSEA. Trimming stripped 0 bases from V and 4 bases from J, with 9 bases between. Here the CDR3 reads CSVEETETYGYTF. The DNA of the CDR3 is TGCAGCGTTGAAGAGACAGAGACCTATGGCTACACCTTC.

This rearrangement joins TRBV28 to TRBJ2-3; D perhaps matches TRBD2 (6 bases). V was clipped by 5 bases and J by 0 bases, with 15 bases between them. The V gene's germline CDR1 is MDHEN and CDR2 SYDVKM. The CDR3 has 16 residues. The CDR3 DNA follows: TGTGCCAGCAGTATACTAGCAGGGTTCAGCACAGATACGCAGTATTTT. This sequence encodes CASSILAGFSTDTQYF.

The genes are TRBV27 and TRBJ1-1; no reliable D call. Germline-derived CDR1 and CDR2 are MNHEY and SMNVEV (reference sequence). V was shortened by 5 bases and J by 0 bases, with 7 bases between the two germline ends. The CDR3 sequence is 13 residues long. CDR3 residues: CASSEYMNTEAFF. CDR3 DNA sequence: TGTGCCAGCAGTGAGTACATGAACACTGAAGCTTTCTTT.